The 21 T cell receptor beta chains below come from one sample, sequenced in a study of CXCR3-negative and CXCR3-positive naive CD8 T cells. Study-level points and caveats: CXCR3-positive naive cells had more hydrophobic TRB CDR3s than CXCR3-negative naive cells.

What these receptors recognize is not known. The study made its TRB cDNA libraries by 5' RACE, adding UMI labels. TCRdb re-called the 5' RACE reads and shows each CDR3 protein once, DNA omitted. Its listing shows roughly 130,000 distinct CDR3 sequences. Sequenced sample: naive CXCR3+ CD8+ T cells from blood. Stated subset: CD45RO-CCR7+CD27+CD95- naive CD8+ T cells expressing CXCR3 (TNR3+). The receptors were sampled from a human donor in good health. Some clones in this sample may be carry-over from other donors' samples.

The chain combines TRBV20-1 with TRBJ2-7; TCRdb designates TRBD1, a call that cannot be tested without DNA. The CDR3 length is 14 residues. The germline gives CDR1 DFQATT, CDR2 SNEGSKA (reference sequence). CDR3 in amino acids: CSATPQGDGAEQYF.

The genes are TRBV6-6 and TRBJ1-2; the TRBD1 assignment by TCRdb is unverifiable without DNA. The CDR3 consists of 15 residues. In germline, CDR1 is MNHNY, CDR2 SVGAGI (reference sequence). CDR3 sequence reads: CASSYPGTDEYGYTF.

The CDR3 reads CASSLAGDREAADYTF. The chain links TRBV7-6 to TRBJ1-2; TCRdb indicates TRBD1, and absent DNA this call remains unverified. This CDR3 has 16 amino acids. The germline V gene has CDR1 SGHVS and CDR2 FNYEAQ.

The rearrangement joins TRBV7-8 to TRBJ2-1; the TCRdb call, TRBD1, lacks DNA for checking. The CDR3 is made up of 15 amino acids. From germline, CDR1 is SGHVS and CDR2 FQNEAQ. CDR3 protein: CASSRGPRSHNEQFF.

The CDR3 reads CASSVGVGFSGNEQFF. The chain couples TRBV9 to TRBJ2-1. The CDR3 contains 16 residues. Germline CDR1 SGDLS, CDR2 YYNGEE.

CDR3 sequence reads: CSARLAGVWGTQYF. This chain uses TRBV20-1 with TRBJ2-5; lacking DNA, the TRBD2 call made by TCRdb goes unchecked. Germline loops: CDR1 DFQATT, CDR2 SNEGSKA (reference sequence). This CDR3 comprises 14 residues.

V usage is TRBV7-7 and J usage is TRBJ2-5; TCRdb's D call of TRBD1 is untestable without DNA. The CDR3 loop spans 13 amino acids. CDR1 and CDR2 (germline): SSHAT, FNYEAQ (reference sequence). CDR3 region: CASSTDREETQYF.

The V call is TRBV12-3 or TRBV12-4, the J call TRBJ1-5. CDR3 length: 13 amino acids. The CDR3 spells CASSFWGGQPQHF.

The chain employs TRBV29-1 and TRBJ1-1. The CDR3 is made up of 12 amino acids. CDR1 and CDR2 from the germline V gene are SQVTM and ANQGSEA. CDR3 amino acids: CSLWTTETEAFF. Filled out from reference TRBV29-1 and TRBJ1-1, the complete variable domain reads SAVISQKPSRDICQRGTSLTIQCQVDSQVTMMFWYRQQPGQSLTLIATANQGSEATYESGFVIDKFPISRPNLTFSTLTVSNMSPEDSSIYLCSLWTTETEAFFGQGTRLTVV.

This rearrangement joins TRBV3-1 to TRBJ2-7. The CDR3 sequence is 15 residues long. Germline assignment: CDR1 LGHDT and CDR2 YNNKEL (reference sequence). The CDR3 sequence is CASSQGISSSYEQYF.

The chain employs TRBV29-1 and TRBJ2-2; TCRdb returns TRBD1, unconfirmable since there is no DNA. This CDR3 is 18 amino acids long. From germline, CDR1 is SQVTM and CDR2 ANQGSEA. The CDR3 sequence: CSVEDSGTGTSNTGELFF.

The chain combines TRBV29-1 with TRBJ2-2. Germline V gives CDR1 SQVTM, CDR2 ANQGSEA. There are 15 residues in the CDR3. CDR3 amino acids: CSVEVGQVNTGELFF.

CDR3 residues: CSAKGGREQYF. The chain uses TRBV20-1 and TRBJ2-7; TCRdb's assignment of TRBD1 cannot be checked, as there is no DNA. CDR3 length: 11 residues. Per the germline V gene, CDR1 is DFQATT and CDR2 is SNEGSKA (reference sequence).

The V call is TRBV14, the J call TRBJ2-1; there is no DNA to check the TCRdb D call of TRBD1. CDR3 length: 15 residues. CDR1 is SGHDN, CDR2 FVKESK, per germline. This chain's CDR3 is CASSSGTLGYNEQFF.

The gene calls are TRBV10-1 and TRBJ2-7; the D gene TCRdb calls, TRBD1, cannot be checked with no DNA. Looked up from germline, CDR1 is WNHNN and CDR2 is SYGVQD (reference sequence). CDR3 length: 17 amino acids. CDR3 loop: CASSESAGQGGPYEQYF.

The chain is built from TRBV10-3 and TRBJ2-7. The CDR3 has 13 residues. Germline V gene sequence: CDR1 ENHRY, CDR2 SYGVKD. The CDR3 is CAISGQSSYEQYF.

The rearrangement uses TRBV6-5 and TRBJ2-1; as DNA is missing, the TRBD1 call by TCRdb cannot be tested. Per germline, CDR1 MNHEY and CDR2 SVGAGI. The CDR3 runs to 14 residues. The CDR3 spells CASSYQGAGNEQFF.

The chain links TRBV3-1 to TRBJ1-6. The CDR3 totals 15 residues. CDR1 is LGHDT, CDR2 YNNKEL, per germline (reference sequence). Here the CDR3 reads CASSQEDGYNSPLHF.

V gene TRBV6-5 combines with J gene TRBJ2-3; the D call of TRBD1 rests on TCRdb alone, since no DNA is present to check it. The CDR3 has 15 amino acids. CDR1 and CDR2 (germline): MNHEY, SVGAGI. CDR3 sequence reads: CASSYFQGADDTQYF.

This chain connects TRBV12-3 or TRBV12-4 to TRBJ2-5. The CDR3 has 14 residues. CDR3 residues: CASTIEDPQETQYF.

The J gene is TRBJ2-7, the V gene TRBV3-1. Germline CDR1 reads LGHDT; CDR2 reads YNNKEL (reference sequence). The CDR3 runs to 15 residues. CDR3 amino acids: CASSQDLQLTYEQYF.